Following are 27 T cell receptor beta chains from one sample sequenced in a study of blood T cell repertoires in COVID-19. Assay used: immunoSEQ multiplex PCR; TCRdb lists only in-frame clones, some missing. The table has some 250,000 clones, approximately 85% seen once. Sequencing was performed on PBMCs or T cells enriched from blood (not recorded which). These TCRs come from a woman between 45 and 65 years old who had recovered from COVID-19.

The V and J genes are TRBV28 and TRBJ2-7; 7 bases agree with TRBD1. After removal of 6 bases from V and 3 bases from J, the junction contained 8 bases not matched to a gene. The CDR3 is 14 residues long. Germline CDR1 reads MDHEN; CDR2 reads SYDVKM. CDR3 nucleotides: TGTGCCAGCAGCCTCAGGGGGTACCTCTACGAGCAGTACTTC. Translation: CASSLRGYLYEQYF.

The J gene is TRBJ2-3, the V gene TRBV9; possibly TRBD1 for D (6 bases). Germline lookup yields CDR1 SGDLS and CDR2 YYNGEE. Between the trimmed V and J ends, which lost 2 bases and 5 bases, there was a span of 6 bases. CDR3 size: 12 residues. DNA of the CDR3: TGTGCCAGCAGCGTGGACAGAGATACGCAGTATTTT. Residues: CASSVDRDTQYF.

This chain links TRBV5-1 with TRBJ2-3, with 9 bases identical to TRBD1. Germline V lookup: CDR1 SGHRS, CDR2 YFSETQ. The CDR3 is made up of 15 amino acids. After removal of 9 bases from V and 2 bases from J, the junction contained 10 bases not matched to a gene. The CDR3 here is CATSGQGLITDTQYF. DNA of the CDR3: TGCGCCACCTCTGGACAGGGGCTCATCACAGATACGCAGTATTTT.

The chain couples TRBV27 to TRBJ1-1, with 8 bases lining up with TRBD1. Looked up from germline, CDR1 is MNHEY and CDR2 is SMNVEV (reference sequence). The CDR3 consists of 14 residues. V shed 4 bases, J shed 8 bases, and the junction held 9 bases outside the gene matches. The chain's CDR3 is CASSSWTGFAEAFF. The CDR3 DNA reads TGTGCCAGCAGTTCCTGGACAGGGTTTGCCGAAGCTTTCTTT.

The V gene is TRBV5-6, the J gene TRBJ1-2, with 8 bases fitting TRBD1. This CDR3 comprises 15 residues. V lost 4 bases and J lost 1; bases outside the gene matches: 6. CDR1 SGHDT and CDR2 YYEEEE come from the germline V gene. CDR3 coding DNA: TGTGCCAGCAGCACCGGACAGGGCCTTAACTATGGCTACACCTTC. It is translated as CASSTGQGLNYGYTF.

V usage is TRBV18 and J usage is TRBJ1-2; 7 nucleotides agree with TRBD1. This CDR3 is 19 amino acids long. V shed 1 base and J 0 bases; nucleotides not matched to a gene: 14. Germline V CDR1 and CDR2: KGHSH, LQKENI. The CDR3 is CASSPQWIRQGGPNYGYTF. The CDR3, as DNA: TGTGCCAGCTCACCACAATGGATAAGGCAGGGGGGTCCTAACTATGGCTACACCTTC. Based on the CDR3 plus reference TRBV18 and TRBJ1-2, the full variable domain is NAGVMQNPRHLVRRRGQEARLRCSPMKGHSHVYWYRQLPEEGLKFMVYLQKENIIDESGMPKERFSAEFPKEGPSILRIQQVVRGDSAAYFCASSPQWIRQGGPNYGYTFGSGTRLTVV.

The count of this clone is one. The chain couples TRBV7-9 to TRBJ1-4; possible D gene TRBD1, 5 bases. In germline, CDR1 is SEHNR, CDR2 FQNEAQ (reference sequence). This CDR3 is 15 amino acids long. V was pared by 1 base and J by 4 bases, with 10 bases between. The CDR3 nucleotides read TGTGCCAGCAGCTTAGACCCGACAGTTAATGAAAAACTGTTTTTT. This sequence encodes CASSLDPTVNEKLFF.

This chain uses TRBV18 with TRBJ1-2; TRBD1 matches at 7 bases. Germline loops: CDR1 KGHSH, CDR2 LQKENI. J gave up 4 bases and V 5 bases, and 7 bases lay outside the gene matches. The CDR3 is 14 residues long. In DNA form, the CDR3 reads TGTGCCAGCTCATATAACCGGGACAGCTATGGCTACACCTTC. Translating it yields CASSYNRDSYGYTF.

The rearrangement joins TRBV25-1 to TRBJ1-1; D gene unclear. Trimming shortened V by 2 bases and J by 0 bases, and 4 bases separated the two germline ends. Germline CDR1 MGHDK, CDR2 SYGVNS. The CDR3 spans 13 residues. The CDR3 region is CASSEVVNTEAFF. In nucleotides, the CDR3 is TGTGCCAGCAGTGAAGTAGTGAACACTGAAGCTTTCTTT. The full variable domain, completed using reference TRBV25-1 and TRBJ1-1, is EADIYQTPRYLVIGTGKKITLECSQTMGHDKMYWYQQDPGMELHLIHYSYGVNSTEKGDLSSESTVSRIRTEHFPLTLESARPSHTSQYLCASSEVVNTEAFFGQGTRLTVV.

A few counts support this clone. The CDR3 protein is CASSPVTHNEQFF. CDR3 coding DNA: TGTGCCAGCTCACCAGTGACACACAATGAGCAGTTCTTC. V is TRBV18 and J is TRBJ2-1, with D unresolved. The germline V gene encodes CDR1 KGHSH and CDR2 LQKENI. Trimming took 2 bases from V and 5 from J, leaving 7 bases between them. The CDR3 covers 13 residues.

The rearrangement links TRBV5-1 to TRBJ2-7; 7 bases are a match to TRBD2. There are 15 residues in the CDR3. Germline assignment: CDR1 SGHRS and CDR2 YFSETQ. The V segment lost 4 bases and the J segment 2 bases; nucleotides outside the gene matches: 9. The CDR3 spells CASSPLAAGAYEQYF. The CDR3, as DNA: TGCGCCAGCAGCCCCCTAGCTGCGGGAGCCTACGAGCAGTACTTC.

CDR3 amino acids: CSASVASGTDTQYF. CDR3 coding DNA: TGCAGTGCTAGTGTGGCTAGCGGGACAGATACGCAGTATTTT. The rearrangement joins TRBV20-1 to TRBJ2-3; 8 bases fit TRBD2. The germline V gene has CDR1 DFQATT and CDR2 SNEGSKA (reference sequence). V was clipped by 3 bases and J by 3 bases; unmatched bases: 5. This CDR3 region has 14 residues.

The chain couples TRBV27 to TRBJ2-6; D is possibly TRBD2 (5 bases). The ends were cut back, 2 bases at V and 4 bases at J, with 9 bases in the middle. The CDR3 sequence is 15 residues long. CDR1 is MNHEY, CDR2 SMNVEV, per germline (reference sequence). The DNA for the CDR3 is TGTGCCAGCAGTTTACGCGGGCCCGGGGCCAACGTCCTGACTTTC. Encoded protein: CASSLRGPGANVLTF.

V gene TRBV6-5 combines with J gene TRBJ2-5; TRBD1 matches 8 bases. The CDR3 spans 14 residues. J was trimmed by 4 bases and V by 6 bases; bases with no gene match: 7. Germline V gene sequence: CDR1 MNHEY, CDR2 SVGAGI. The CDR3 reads CASRPTGGRETQYF. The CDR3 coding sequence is TGTGCCAGCAGGCCAACAGGGGGAAGAGAGACCCAGTACTTC.

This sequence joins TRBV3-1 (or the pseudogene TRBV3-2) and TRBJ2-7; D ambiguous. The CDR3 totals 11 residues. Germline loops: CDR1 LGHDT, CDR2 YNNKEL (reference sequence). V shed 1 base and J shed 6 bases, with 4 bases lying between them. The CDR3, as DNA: TGTGCCAGCAGCCAAGTATCCGAGCAGTACTTC. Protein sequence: CASSQVSEQYF.

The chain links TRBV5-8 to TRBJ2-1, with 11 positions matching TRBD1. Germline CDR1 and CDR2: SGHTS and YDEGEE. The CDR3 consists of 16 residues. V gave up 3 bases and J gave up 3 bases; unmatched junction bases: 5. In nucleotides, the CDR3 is TGTGCCAGCAGCTGGCCCGGGACAGGGGGCTACAATGAGCAGTTCTTC. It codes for CASSWPGTGGYNEQFF.

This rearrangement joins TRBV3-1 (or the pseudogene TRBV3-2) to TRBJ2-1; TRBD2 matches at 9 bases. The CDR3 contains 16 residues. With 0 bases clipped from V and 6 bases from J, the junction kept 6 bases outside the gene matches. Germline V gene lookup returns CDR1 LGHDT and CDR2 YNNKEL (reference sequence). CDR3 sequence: CASSQEDRTSANEQFF. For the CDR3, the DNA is TGTGCCAGCAGCCAAGAAGACAGGACTAGCGCCAATGAGCAGTTCTTC.

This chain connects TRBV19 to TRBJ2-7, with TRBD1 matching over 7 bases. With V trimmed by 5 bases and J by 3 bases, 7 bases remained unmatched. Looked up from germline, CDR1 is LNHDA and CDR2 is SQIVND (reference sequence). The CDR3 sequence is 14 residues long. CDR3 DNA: TGTGCCAGTAGTTTGCCGGGACAGCTCTACGAGCAGTACTTC. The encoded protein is CASSLPGQLYEQYF.

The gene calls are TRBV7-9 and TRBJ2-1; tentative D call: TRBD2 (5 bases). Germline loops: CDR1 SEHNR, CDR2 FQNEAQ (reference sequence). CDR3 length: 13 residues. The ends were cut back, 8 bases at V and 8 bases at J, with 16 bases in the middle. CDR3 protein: CASGERHFDEQFF. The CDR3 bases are TGTGCCAGCGGGGAGCGACATTTCGATGAGCAGTTCTTC.

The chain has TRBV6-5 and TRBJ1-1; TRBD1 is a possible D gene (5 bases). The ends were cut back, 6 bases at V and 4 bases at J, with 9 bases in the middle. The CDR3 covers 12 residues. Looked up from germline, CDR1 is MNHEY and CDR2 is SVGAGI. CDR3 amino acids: CASRWGGTEAFF. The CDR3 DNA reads TGTGCCAGCAGATGGGGGGGCACTGAAGCTTTCTTT.

CDR3 residues: CSVEAGNGYTF. The CDR3 nucleotides are TGCAGCGTTGAAGCGGGGAACGGCTACACCTTC. The V and J genes are TRBV29-1 and TRBJ1-2; D not resolved. The CDR3 runs to 11 residues. Germline values: CDR1 SQVTM, CDR2 ANQGSEA. The V and J ends lost 1 base and 8 bases respectively, with 8 bases between them.

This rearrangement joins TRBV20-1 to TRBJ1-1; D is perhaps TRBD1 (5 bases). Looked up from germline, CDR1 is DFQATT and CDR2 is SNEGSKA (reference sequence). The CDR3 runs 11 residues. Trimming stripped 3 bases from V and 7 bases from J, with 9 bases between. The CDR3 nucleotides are TGCAGTGCTAGGAGCAGGGATGAAGCTTTCTTT. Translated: CSARSRDEAFF.

The CDR3 coding sequence is TGTGCCAGCAGTTTCTCGAGCTCCTATAATTCACCCCTCCACTTT. The encoded protein is CASSFSSSYNSPLHF. The chain carries TRBV27 and TRBJ1-6; no firm D call. V lost 3 bases and J 0 bases, leaving 6 bases between the germline ends. Looked up from germline, CDR1 is MNHEY and CDR2 is SMNVEV (reference sequence). CDR3 length: 15 amino acids.

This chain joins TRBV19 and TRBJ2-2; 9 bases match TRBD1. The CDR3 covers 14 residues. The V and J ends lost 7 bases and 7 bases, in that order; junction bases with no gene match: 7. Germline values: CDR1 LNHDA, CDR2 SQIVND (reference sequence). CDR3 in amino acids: CASTRDRGFGELFF. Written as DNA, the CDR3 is TGTGCCAGTACCAGAGACAGGGGGTTCGGGGAGCTGTTTTTT.

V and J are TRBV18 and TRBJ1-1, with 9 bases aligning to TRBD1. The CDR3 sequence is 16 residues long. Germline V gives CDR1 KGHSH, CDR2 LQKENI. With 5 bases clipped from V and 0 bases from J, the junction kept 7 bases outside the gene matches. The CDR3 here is CASSKGGQGMNTEAFF. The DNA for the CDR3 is TGTGCCAGCTCAAAGGGGGGACAGGGAATGAACACTGAAGCTTTCTTT.

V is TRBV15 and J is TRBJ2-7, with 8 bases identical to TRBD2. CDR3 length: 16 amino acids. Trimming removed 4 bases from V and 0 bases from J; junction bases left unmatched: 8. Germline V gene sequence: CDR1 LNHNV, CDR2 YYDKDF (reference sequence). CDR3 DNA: TGTGCCACCAGCACAAGAACTAGCGGCCTCTCCTACGAGCAGTACTTC. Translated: CATSTRTSGLSYEQYF.

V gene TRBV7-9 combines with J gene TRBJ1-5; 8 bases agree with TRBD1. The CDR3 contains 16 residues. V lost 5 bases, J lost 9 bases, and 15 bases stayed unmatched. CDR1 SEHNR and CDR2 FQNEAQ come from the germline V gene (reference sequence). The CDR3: CASSKSGTPGGGPQHF. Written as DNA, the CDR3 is TGTGCCAGCAGCAAAAGCGGGACACCAGGGGGCGGGCCCCAGCATTTT.